The entry below gives a single TCR beta chain sequence along with its context. PCR employed 60 Vbeta and 13 Jbeta primers. This table comes from immunoSEQ multiplex PCR, and its TCRdb copy is limited to in-frame clones, with some not included. Of 100,000 to 150,000 clones listed, around 73% are singletons. This CDR3 comprises 13 residues. Germline V lookup: CDR1 SGDLS, CDR2 YYNGEE. The V gene end was trimmed by 5 bases and the J gene end by 7 bases; junction bases not matched to a gene: 6. This entry is derived from a study of cytomegalovirus exposure and HLA in healthy donors. The chain joins TRBV9 to TRBJ1-2; 9 bases are shared with TRBD1. The TCR originated in a female donor in good health and CMV-seronegative. Sequencing used PBMCs. CDR3 protein: CASRDWTGAGYTF. DNA for the CDR3: TGTGCCAGCAGGGACTGGACAGGGGCTGGCTACACCTTC.